A single sample gave rise to the 14 T cell receptor beta chains below, sequenced in a study of Graves' ophthalmopathy and Graves' hyperthyroidism. The TCR beta CDR3 regions underwent amplification from RNA transcripts. HTBI-primed RT-PCR formed the first round, and a multiplex PCR formed the second. MiXCR, run by TCRdb on the multiplex PCR reads, gives a single entry per CDR3 protein. The table includes 740,000 or so distinct CDR3 sequences, approximately 40% detected once. Sequenced sample: peripheral blood. All receptors derive from an adult man with Graves' ophthalmopathy.

In its sample, this clonotype was seen a few times. The gene calls are TRBV5-4 and TRBJ2-7, with 11 positions matching TRBD1. This CDR3 comprises 16 residues. The germline V gene encodes CDR1 SGHNT and CDR2 YYREEE (reference sequence). V trimming: 3 bases; J trimming: 7 bases; junction bases outside the gene matches: 12. The CDR3 sequence is CASSSVTRDRGSEQYF. The CDR3 DNA sequence: TGTGCCAGCAGCTCCGTTACCCGGGACAGGGGGAGTGAGCAGTACTTC.

In this sample, this clonotype turned up many times. V is TRBV7-3 and J is TRBJ2-5; maybe TRBD2 (7 bases). Germline V lookup: CDR1 SGHTA, CDR2 FQGTGA. This CDR3 comprises 15 residues. V was pared by 5 bases and J by 5 bases, with 18 bases between. The CDR3 here is CASSPSSGGGETQYF. The DNA of the CDR3 is TGTGCCAGCAGCCCGTCTAGCGGAGGGGGGGAGACCCAGTACTTC. The full variable domain, completed using reference TRBV7-3 and TRBJ2-5, is GAGVSQTPSNKVTEKGKYVELRCDPISGHTALYWYRQSLGQGPEFLIYFQGTGAADDSGLPNDRFFAVRPEGSVSTLKIQRTERGDSAVYLCASSPSSGGGETQYFGPGTRLLVL.

The V call is TRBV7-9, the J call TRBJ1-5; D not resolved. The CDR3 spans 12 residues. V was trimmed by 4 bases and J by 9 bases, leaving 10 bases between them. The germline V gene has CDR1 SEHNR and CDR2 FQNEAQ (reference sequence). Here the CDR3 DNA reads TGTGCCAGCAGCTCCCTCGAGGGGCCCCAGCATTTT. This sequence encodes CASSSLEGPQHF.

Turning to this clonotype: Given a much more abundant clone one base away, this may be a read error. The chain has TRBV7-2 and TRBJ1-1; D is unclear. This CDR3 contains 12 residues. Germline V gene sequence: CDR1 SGHTA, CDR2 FQGNSA. Trimming took off 5 bases at V and 6 bases at J, with 10 bases between the two ends. CDR3 sequence (DNA): TGTGCCAGCAGCATAAGTGGAGCTGAAGCTTTCTTT. Translated, it gives CASSISGAEAFF.

This clonotype was recorded a few times. The chain joins TRBV13 to TRBJ1-1, with D perhaps TRBD1 (6 bases). The V gene lost 0 bases and the J gene lost 6 bases, with 8 bases spanning the gap. The CDR3 contains 13 residues. CDR1 and CDR2 (germline): PRHDT, FYEKMQ (reference sequence). CDR3 nucleotide sequence: TGTGCCAGCAGCTTAGGGGGGGGCCCTGAAGCTTTCTTT. Translation gives CASSLGGGPEAFF.

The chain combines TRBV29-1 with TRBJ2-5; 13 bases match TRBD2. The CDR3 consists of 15 residues. Looked up from germline, CDR1 is SQVTM and CDR2 is ANQGSEA. V shed 4 bases and J 13 bases; nucleotides not matched to a gene: 15. CDR3 sequence: CSVGRTSGGREMLYF. The DNA for the CDR3 is TGCAGCGTTGGGAGGACTAGCGGGGGCCGTGAGATGTTGTACTTC.

This clonotype was recorded a few times. The chain combines TRBV7-2 with TRBJ2-5; TRBD2 agrees at 7 bases. This CDR3 has 15 amino acids. The ends lost 5 bases at V and 1 base at J; junction bases unmatched: 7. The germline gives CDR1 SGHTA, CDR2 FQGNSA. The CDR3: CASSRSGAGQETQYF. Written as DNA, the CDR3 is TGTGCCAGCAGCCGAAGCGGGGCCGGCCAAGAGACCCAGTACTTC. Combining the CDR3 with reference TRBV7-2 and TRBJ2-5 gives the whole variable domain GAGVSQSPSNKVTEKGKDVELRCDPISGHTALYWYRQSLGQGLEFLIYFQGNSAPDKSGLPSDRFSAERTGGSVSTLTIQRTQQEDSAVYLCASSRSGAGQETQYFGPGTRLLVL.

This clonotype was recorded a few times. The gene calls are TRBV7-9 and TRBJ1-5; D is perhaps TRBD1 (5 bases). Trimming shortened V by 3 bases and J by 0 bases, and 9 bases separated the two germline ends. This CDR3 has 15 residues. CDR1 and CDR2 from the germline V gene are SEHNR and FQNEAQ (reference sequence). CDR3 nucleotides: TGTGCCAGCAGCTTGGGGCAGCATAGCAATCAGCCCCAGCATTTT. This translates into CASSLGQHSNQPQHF.

Written as DNA, the CDR3 is TGTGCCAGCAGCTTTGAGGGGTACGAGCAGTACTTC. It yields the protein CASSFEGYEQYF. V is TRBV11-2 and J is TRBJ2-7, with D perhaps matching TRBD1 or TRBD2 (5 bases each). Germline V CDR1 and CDR2: SGHAT, FQNNGV. V lost 3 bases and J 4 bases, leaving 7 bases between the germline ends. The CDR3 is made up of 12 amino acids.

The V gene is TRBV20-1, the J gene TRBJ1-3; no clear D. V gave up 3 bases and J gave up 4 bases, with 7 bases separating them. Germline V gene lookup returns CDR1 DFQATT and CDR2 SNEGSKA (reference sequence). The CDR3 extends over 12 amino acids. The CDR3 region is CSASSAGNTIYF. The CDR3 DNA follows: TGCAGTGCTAGTTCGGCGGGAAACACCATATATTTT.

The sample holds one count of this clonotype. The chain recombines TRBV5-5 with TRBJ1-2; D is unresolved. Germline loops: CDR1 SGHKS, CDR2 YYEKEE (reference sequence). V was trimmed by 4 bases and J by 0 bases, leaving 13 bases between them. There are 15 residues in the CDR3. CDR3 in amino acids: CASSQGTIANYGYTF. CDR3 sequence (DNA): TGTGCCAGCAGCCAAGGAACTATTGCTAACTATGGCTACACCTTC.

This clonotype was seen repeatedly, ten times or more. The chain uses TRBV29-1 and TRBJ1-2; TRBD1 matches 7 bases. The germline CDR1 and CDR2 sequences are SQVTM and ANQGSEA. The ends lost 4 bases at V and 5 bases at J; junction bases unmatched: 4. This CDR3 has 12 residues. In nucleotides, the CDR3 is TGCAGCGTTGGACGACAGGGATATGGCTACACCTTC. Its protein product is CSVGRQGYGYTF.

The CDR3 nucleotides read TGCGCCAGCAGTGTTGCAAGGGGTCCGATCCAGCATTTT. This sequence encodes CASSVARGPIQHF. The chain uses TRBV10-2 and TRBJ1-5, with a tentative D call TRBD1 (5 bases). The V end was cut by 4 bases, the J end by 12 bases, with 16 bases between. The germline V gene encodes CDR1 WSHSY and CDR2 SAAADI. This CDR3 region has 13 residues.

This clonotype was counted a few times. The genes are TRBV5-5 and TRBJ1-3; TRBD1 is a possible D gene (5 bases). CDR1 SGHKS and CDR2 YYEKEE come from the germline V gene (reference sequence). The CDR3 runs to 16 residues. Trimming took 4 bases from V and 3 from J, leaving 17 bases between them. This CDR3 reads CASSLEARVYGNTIYF. CDR3 DNA sequence: TGTGCCAGCAGCCTGGAGGCCAGGGTTTATGGAAACACCATATATTTT.